This T cell receptor beta chain was sequenced during a study of blood T cell repertoires in COVID-19. At the level of the study: Italy, Spain and the United States were the sources of the convalescent and acute COVID-19 samples. Nucleic acid was either cDNA or gDNA, and it came from T cells, B-cell-depleted T cells, or PBMCs.

V gave up 0 bases and J gave up 5 bases; unmatched junction bases: 9. There are 17 residues in the CDR3. Germline V gene sequence: CDR1 SGHTA, CDR2 FQGTGA. The authors' processing: Amplification with reference gene primers provided the estimates of nucleated cell counts. Clones were sequenced by immunoSEQ multiplex PCR, and TCRdb holds only the in-frame ones, with some missing. V and J calls and clone size are given by that table; D and trimming were obtained from the DNA. Here the sample spans 160,000 or so clones, approximately 80% being singletons. The receptor was derived from a woman in her fifties or sixties with acute or convalescent COVID-19. Sequenced: peripheral blood. The chain uses TRBV7-3 and TRBJ2-2; 7 positions agree with TRBD2. CDR3 bases: TGTGCCAGCAGCTTAACGTTTGGCCCACTAGCGACCGGGGAGCTGTTTTTT. Encoded protein: CASSLTFGPLATGELFF.